This TCR beta chain was sequenced for a study of T cells in narcolepsy. Study background: Enrolled donors included narcolepsy type 1 or type 2 patients and healthy controls. Study-level points and caveats: Autoreactive clone sequences were missing from some blood memory CD4+ repertoires. Autoreactive clonotypes reportedly recurred in blood of same and different patients, not controls. Comparing one patient's CSF and blood CD4+ clonotypes highlighted HCRT- and TRIB2-specific autoreactive clonotypes.

Produced via immunoSEQ multiplex PCR; TCRdb's table is partial and in-frame only. The table has approximately 38,000 clones, approximately 90% seen once. In the case of this clone: Its antigen is unidentified.

Unmatched junction bases numbered 5, after V lost 6 bases and J lost 5 bases. CDR1 is SEHNR and CDR2 is FQNEAQ in the germline V gene (reference sequence). The CDR3 loop spans 13 amino acids. The chain couples TRBV7-9 to TRBJ2-5; 8 bases agree with TRBD1. What was sequenced was CD45RA- memory CD4+ T cells from PBMCs. This receptor was taken from a human donor with narcolepsy. CDR3 sequence: CASSNQGAETQYF. DNA of the CDR3: TGTGCCAGCAGTAATCAGGGGGCCGAGACCCAGTACTTC.